This T cell receptor (beta chain) was found in a study of technical replicates of blood from a handful of donors. V was clipped by 4 bases and J by 1 base, with 20 bases between them. The germline V gene has CDR1 ENHRY and CDR2 SYGVKD. The length of the CDR3 is 18 residues. The protocol was immunoSEQ multiplex PCR, while the TCRdb copy is restricted to in-frame clones and leaves out a portion. The repertoire consists of about 72,000 clones, with about 95% occurring once and the leading ten covering about 0.25%. The sample was T cells isolated from PBMCs. The V call is TRBV10-3, the J call TRBJ1-3, with TRBD1 as a possible D gene (6 bases). This clonotype was sampled from a human donor in good health. The CDR3 region is CAISGQRGGEVSGNTIYF. DNA of the CDR3: TGTGCCATCAGTGGCCAGCGGGGGGGCGAAGTTTCTGGAAACACCATATATTTT.